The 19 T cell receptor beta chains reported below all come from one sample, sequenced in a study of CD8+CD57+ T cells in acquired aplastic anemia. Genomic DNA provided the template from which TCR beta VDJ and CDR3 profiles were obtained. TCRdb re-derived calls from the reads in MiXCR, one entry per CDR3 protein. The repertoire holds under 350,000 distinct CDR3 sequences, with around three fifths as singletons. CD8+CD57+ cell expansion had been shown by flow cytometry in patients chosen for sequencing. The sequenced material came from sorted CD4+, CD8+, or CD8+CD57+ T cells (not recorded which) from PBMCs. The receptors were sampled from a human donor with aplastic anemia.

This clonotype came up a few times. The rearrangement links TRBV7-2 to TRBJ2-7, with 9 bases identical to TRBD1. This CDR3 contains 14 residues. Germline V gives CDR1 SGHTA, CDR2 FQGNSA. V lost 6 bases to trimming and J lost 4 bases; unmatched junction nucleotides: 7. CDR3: CASSQGQGAYEQYF. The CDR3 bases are TGTGCCAGCAGTCAGGGACAGGGTGCGTACGAGCAGTACTTC. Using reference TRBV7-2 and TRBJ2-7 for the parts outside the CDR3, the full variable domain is GAGVSQSPSNKVTEKGKDVELRCDPISGHTALYWYRQSLGQGLEFLIYFQGNSAPDKSGLPSDRFSAERTGGSVSTLTIQRTQQEDSAVYLCASSQGQGAYEQYFGPGTRLTVT.

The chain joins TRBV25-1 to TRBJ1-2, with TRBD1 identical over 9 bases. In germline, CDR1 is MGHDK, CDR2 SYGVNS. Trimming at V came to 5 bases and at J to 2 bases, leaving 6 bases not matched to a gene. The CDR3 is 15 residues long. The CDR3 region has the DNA TGTGCCAGCAGTCCTCCCGGGACAGGGAACTATGGCTACACCTTC. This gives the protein CASSPPGTGNYGYTF.

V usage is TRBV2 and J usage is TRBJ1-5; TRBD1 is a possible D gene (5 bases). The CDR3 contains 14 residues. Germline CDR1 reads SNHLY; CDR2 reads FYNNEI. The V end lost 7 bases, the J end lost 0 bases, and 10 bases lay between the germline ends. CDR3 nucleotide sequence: TGTGCCAGCACCACAGGAGTTAGCAATCAGCCCCAGCATTTT. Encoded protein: CASTTGVSNQPQHF. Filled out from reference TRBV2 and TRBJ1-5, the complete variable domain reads EPEVTQTPSHQVTQMGQEVILRCVPISNHLYFYWYRQILGQKVEFLVSFYNNEISEKSEIFDDQFSVERPDGSNFTLKIRSTKLEDSAMYFCASTTGVSNQPQHFGDGTRLSIL.

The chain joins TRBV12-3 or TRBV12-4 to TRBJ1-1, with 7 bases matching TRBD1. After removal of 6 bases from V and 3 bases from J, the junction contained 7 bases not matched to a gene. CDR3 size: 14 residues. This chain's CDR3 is CASRDFGQDTEAFF. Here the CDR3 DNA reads TGTGCCAGCAGAGACTTCGGACAGGACACTGAAGCTTTCTTT.

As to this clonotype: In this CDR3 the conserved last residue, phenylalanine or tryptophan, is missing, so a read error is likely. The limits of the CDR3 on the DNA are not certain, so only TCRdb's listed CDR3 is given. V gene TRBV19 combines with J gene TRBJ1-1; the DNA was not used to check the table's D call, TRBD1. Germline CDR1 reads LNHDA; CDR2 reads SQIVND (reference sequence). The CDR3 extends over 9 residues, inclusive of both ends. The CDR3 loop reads CASINRGTG.

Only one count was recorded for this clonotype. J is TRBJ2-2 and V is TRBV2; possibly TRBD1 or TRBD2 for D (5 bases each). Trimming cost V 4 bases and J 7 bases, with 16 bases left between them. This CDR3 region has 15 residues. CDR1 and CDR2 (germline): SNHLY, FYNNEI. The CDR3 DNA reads TGTGCCAGCAGTGCACCTTATGGGGGTAACGGGGAGCTGTTTTTT. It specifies CASSAPYGGNGELFF.

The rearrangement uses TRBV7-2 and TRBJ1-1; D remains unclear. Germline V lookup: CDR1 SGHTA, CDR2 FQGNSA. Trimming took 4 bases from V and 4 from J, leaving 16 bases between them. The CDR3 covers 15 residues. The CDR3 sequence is CASSSAPSRGTEAFF. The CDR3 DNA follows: TGTGCCAGCAGCTCCGCCCCTAGTCGTGGCACTGAAGCTTTCTTT.

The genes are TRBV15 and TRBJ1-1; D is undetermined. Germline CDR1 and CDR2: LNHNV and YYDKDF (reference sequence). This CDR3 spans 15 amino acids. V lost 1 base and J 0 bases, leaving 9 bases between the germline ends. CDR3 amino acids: CATSRVRILNTEAFF. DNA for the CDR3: TGTGCCACCAGCAGAGTGCGGATTTTGAACACTGAAGCTTTCTTT. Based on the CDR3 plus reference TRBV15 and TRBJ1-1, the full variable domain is DAMVIQNPRYQVTQFGKPVTLSCSQTLNHNVMYWYQQKSSQAPKLLFHYYDKDFNNEADTPDNFQSRRPNTSFCFLDIRSPGLGDTAMYLCATSRVRILNTEAFFGQGTRLTVV.

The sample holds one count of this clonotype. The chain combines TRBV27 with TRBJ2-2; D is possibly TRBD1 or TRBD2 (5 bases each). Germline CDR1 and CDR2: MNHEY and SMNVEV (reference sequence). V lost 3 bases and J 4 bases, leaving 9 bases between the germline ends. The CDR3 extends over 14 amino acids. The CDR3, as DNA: TGTGCCAGCAGTTTTTTTGGGGGCACCGGGGAGCTGTTTTTT. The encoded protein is CASSFFGGTGELFF.

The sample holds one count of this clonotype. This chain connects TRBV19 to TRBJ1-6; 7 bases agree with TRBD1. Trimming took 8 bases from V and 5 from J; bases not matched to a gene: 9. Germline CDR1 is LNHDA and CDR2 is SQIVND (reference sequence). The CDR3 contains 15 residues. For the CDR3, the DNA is TGTGCCAGTTGTCTACAGGGGTCAGATAATTCACCCCTCCACTTT. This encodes CASCLQGSDNSPLHF.

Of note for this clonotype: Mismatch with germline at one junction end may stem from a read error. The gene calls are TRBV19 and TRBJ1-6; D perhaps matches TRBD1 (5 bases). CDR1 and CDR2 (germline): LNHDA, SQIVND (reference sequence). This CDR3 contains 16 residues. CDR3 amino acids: CASTTGTRLTNAPFHF. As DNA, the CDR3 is TGTGCCAGTACAACCGGGACGAGGCTGACGAATGCACCCTTCCACTTT.

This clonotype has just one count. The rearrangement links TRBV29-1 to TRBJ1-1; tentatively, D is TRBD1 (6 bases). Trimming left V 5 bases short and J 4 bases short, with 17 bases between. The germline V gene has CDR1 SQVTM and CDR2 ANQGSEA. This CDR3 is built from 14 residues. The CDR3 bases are TGCAGCGTTCGGCCCCTGGGGGCAGGCACTGAAGCTTTCTTT. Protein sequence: CSVRPLGAGTEAFF.

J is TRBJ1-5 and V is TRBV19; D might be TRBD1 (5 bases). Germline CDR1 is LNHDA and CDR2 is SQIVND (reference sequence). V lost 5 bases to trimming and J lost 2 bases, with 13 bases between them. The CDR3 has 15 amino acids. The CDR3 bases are TGTGCCAGTAGTGGCAGGGAAGGCGGCAATCAGCCCCAGCATTTT. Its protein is CASSGREGGNQPQHF.

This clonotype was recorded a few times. Here the CDR3 DNA reads TGTGCCAGTAGTATAGAGAGGGAGGAGAGTGAAAAACTGTTTTTT. Its protein product is CASSIEREESEKLFF. This sequence joins TRBV19 and TRBJ1-4; unclear D gene. This CDR3 has 15 residues. Germline CDR1 reads LNHDA; CDR2 reads SQIVND (reference sequence). V was clipped by 0 bases and J by 7 bases, with 12 bases between them.

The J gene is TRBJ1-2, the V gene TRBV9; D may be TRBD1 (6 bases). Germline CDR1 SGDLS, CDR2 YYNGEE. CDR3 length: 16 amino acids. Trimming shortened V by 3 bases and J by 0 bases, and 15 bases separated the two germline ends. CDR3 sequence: CASSATGQTPNYGYTF. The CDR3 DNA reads TGTGCCAGCAGCGCTACAGGACAGACGCCTAACTATGGCTACACCTTC.

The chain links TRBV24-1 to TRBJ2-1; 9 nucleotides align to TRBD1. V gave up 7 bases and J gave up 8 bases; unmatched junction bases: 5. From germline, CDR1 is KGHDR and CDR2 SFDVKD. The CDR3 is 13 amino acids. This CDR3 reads CATREDRGDEQFF. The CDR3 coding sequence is TGTGCCACCAGGGAGGACAGGGGCGATGAGCAGTTCTTC.

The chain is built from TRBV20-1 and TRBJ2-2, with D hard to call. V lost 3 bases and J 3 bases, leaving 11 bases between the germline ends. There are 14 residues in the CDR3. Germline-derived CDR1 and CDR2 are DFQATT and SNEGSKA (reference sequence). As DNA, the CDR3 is TGCAGTGCTAGGGCGGCTGGGGACACCGGGGAGCTGTTTTTT. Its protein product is CSARAAGDTGELFF.

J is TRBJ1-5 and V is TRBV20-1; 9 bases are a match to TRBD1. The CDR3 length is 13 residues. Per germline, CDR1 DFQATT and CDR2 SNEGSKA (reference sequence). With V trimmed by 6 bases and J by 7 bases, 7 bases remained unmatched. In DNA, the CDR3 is TGCAGTGCACTGATACAGGGGGCCCAGCCCCAGCATTTT. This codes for CSALIQGAQPQHF.

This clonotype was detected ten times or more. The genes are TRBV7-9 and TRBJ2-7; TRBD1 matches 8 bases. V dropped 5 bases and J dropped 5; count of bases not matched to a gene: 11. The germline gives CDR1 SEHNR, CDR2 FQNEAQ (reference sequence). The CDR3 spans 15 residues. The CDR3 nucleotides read TGTGCCAGCAGCCAGGACAGGGAGGAAAAAAACGAGCAGTACTTC. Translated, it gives CASSQDREEKNEQYF.